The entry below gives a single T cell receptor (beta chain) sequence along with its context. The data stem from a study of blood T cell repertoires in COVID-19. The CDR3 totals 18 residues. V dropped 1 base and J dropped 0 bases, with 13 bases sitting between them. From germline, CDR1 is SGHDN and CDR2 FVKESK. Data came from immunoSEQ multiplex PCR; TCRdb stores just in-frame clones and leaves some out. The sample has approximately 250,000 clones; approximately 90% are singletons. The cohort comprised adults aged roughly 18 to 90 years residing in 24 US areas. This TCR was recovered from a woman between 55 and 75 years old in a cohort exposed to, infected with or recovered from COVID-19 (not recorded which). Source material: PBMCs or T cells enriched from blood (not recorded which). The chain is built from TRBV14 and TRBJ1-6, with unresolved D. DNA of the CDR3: TGTGCCAGCAGCCAAGTTTGGGCCTCGAGCTCCTATAATTCACCCCTCCACTTT. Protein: CASSQVWASSSYNSPLHF.